The TCR beta chain described here comes from a study of blood T cell repertoires in COVID-19. CDR3 length: 14 residues. Trimming pared 5 bases from V and 0 bases from J, leaving 11 bases between. Per the germline V gene, CDR1 is MNHNY and CDR2 is SVGAGI (reference sequence). Clones were read by immunoSEQ multiplex PCR, and TCRdb kept only the in-frame ones, dropping some. The sample shows some 150,000 clones, approximately 84% of them seen only once. The chain employs TRBV6-6 and TRBJ2-7; TRBD2 is a possible D gene (5 bases). This clonotype originated in a human donor in a cohort sampled during active COVID-19. The specimen sequenced was peripheral blood. The CDR3 nucleotides read TGTGCCAGCAGTCTCTCTGGGAGCTCCTACGAGCAGTACGTC. This codes for CASSLSGSSYEQYV.